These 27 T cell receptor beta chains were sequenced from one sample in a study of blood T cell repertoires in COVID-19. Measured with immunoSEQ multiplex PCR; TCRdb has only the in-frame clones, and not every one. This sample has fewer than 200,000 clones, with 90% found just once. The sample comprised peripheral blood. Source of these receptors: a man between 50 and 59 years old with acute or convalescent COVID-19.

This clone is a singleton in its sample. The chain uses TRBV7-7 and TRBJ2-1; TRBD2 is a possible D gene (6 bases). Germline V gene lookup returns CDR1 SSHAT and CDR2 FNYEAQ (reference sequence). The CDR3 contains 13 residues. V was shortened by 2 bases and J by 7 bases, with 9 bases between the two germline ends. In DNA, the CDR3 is TGTGCCAGCAGCTTAATTGGGGGGAATGAGCAGTTCTTC. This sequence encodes CASSLIGGNEQFF. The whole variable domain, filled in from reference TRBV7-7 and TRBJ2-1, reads GAGVSQSPRYKVTKRGQDVTLRCDPISSHATLYWYQQALGQGPEFLTYFNYEAQPDKSGLPSDRFSAERPEGSISTLTIQRTEQRDSAMYRCASSLIGGNEQFFGPGTRLTVL.

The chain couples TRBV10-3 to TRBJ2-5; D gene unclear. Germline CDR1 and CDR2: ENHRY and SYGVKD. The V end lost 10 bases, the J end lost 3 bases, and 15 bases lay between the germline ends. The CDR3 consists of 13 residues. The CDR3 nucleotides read TGTGCCACCGGGTCCTTTCAGAAAGAGACCCAGTACTTC. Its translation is CATGSFQKETQYF.

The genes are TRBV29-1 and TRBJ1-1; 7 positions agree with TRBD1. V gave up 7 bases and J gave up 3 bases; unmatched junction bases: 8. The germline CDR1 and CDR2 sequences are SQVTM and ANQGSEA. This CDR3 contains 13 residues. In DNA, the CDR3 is TGCAGCGGCAAACAGGGGTGGGACACTGAAGCTTTCTTT. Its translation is CSGKQGWDTEAFF.

The CDR3 is CASSSRQGNEKLFF. In DNA form, the CDR3 reads TGTGCCAGCAGCTCCAGACAGGGTAATGAAAAACTGTTTTTT. The rearrangement uses TRBV5-4 and TRBJ1-4, with TRBD1 matching over 7 bases. The CDR3 is made up of 14 amino acids. The germline CDR1 and CDR2 sequences are SGHNT and YYREEE (reference sequence). V lost 3 bases to trimming and J lost 4 bases; unmatched junction nucleotides: 3.

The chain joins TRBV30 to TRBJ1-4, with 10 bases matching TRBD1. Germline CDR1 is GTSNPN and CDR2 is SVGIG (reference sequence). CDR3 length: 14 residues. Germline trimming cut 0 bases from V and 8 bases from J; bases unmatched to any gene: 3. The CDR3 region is CAWSVGTGEEKLFF. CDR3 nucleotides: TGTGCCTGGAGTGTAGGGACAGGGGAGGAAAAACTGTTTTTT.

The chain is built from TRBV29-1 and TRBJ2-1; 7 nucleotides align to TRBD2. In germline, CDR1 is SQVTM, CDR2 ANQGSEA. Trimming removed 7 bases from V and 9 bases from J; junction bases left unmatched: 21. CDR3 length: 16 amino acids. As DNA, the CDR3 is TGCAGCGGCGCCCGGACTAGTCTATCCGAGACGGCTGAGCAGTTCTTC. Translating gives CSGARTSLSETAEQFF.

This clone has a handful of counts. CDR3 amino acids: CASSVMGGLGDSPLHF. In DNA form, the CDR3 reads TGTGCCAGCAGTGTCATGGGAGGCTTGGGGGATTCACCCCTCCACTTT. The rearrangement joins TRBV2 to TRBJ1-6, with D maybe TRBD1 (5 bases). Germline CDR1 is SNHLY and CDR2 is FYNNEI. This CDR3 spans 16 amino acids. Trimming removed 4 bases at V and 8 bases at J, with 18 bases between.

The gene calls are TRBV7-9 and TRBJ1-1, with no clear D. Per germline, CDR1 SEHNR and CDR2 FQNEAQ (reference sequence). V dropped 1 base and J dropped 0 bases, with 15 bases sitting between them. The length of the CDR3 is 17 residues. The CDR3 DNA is TGTGCCAGCAGCTTAGGAAGGCCGGGGTTTATGAACACTGAAGCTTTCTTT. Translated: CASSLGRPGFMNTEAFF.

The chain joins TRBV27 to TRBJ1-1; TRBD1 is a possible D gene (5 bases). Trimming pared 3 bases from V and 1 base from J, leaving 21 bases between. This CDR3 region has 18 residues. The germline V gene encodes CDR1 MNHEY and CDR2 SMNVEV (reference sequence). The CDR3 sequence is CASSFQWGVAGSNTEAFF. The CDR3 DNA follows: TGTGCCAGCAGTTTTCAGTGGGGGGTTGCTGGTTCGAACACTGAAGCTTTCTTT.

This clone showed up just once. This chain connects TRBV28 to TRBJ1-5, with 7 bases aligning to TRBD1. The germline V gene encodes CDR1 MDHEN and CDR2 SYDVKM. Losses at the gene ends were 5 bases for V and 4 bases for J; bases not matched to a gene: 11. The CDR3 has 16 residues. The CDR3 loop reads CASSLLRGIGNQPQHF. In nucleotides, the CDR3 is TGTGCCAGCAGTCTTCTCAGGGGGATCGGGAATCAGCCCCAGCATTTT.

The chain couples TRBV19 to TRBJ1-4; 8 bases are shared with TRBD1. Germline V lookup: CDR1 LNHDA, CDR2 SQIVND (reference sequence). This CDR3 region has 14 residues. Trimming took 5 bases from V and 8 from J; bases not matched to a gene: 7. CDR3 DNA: TGTGCCAGTAGTTTTGGGGACAGGATCGAAAAACTGTTTTTT. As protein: CASSFGDRIEKLFF.

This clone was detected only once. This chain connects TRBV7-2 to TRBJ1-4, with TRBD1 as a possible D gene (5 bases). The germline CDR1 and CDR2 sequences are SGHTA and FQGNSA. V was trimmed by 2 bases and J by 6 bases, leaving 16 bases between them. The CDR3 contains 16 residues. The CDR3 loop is CASSLSAGWGDEKLFF. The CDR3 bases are TGTGCCAGCAGCTTATCCGCAGGGTGGGGGGATGAAAAACTGTTTTTT.

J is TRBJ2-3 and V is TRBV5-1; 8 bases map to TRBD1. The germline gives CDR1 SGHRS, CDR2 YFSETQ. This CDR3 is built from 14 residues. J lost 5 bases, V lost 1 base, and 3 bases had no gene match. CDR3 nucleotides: TGCGCCAGCAGCTTGTCAGGACAGGGAGATACGCAGTATTTT. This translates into CASSLSGQGDTQYF.

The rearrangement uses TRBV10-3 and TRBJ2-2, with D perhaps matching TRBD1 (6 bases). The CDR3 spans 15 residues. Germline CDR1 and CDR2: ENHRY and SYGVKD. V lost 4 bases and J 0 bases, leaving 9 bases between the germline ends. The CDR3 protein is CAISGQGPNTGELFF. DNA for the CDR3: TGTGCCATCAGTGGTCAGGGGCCGAACACCGGGGAGCTGTTTTTT.

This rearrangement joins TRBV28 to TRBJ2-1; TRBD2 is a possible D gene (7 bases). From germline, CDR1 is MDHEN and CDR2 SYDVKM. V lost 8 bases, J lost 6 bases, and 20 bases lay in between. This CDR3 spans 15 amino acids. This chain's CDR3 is CASQHPGGLVNEQFF. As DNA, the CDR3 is TGTGCCAGCCAACACCCGGGGGGCCTGGTCAATGAGCAGTTCTTC.

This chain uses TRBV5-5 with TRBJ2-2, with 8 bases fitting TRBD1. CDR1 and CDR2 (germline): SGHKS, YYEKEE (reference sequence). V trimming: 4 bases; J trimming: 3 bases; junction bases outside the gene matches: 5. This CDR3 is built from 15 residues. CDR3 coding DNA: TGTGCCAGCAGCCCGACAGGGGATTACACCGGGGAGCTGTTTTTT. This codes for CASSPTGDYTGELFF.

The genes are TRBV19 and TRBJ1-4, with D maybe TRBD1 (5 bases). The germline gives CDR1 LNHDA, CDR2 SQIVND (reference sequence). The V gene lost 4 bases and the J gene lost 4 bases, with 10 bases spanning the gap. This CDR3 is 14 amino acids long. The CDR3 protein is CASSSMDINEKLFF. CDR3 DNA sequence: TGTGCCAGTAGTAGTATGGACATTAATGAAAAACTGTTTTTT.

In nucleotides, the CDR3 is TGTGCCAGCAGCTTAAGAGGGACTAGCGGGAGTGGTGCAGATACGCAGTATTTT. Amino acid sequence: CASSLRGTSGSGADTQYF. This chain links TRBV7-3 with TRBJ2-3; 14 bases are a match to TRBD2. The CDR3 is made up of 18 amino acids. V lost 1 base and J lost 4; bases outside the gene matches: 7. Germline loops: CDR1 SGHTA, CDR2 FQGTGA.

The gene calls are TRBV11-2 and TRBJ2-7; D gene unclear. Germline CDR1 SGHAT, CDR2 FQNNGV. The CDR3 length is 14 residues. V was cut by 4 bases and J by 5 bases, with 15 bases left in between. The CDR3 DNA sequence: TGTGCCAGCAGCTCGCCCCCGCTAGACGACGAGCAGTACTTC. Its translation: CASSSPPLDDEQYF.

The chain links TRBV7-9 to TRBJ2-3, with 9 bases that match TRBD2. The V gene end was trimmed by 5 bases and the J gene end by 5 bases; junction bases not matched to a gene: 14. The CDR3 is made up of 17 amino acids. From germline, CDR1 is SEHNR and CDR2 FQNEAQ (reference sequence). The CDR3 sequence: CASSPMLAGVEQDTQYF. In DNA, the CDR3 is TGTGCCAGCAGCCCCATGTTAGCGGGAGTGGAGCAAGATACGCAGTATTTT.

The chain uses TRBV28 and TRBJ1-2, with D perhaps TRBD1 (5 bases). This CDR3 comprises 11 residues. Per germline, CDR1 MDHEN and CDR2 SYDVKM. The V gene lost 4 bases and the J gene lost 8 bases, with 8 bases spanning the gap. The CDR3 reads CASSSREGYTF. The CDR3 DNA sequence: TGTGCCAGCAGTTCCAGGGAAGGCTACACCTTC.

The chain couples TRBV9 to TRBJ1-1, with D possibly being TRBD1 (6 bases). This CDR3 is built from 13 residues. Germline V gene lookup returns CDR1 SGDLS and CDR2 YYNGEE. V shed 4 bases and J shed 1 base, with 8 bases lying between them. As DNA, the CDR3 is TGTGCCAGCAGCCTGACAGGGAACACTGAAGCTTTCTTT. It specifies CASSLTGNTEAFF.

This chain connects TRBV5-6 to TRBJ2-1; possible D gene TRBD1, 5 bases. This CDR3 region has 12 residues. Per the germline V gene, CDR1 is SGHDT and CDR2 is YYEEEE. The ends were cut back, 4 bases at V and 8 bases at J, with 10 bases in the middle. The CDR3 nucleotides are TGTGCCAGCAGCATCAGGGCGTATGAGCAGTTCTTC. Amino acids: CASSIRAYEQFF.

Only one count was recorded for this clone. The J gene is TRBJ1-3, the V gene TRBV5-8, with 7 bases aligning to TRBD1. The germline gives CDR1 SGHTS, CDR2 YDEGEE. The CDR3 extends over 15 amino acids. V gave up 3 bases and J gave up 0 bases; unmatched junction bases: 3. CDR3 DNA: TGTGCCAGCAGCTGGGGACAGAACTCTGGAAACACCATATATTTT. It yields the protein CASSWGQNSGNTIYF.

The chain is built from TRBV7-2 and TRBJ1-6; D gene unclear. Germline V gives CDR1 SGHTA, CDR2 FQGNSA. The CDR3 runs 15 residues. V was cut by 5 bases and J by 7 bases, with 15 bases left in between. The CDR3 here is CASSLDPRSNSPLHF. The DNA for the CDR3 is TGTGCCAGCAGCCTCGATCCGCGGTCCAATTCACCCCTCCACTTT.

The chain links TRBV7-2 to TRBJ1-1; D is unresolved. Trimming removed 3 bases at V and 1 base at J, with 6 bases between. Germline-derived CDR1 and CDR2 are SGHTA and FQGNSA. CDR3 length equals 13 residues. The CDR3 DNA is TGTGCCAGCAGCTTGAACAGGAACACTGAAGCTTTCTTT. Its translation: CASSLNRNTEAFF.

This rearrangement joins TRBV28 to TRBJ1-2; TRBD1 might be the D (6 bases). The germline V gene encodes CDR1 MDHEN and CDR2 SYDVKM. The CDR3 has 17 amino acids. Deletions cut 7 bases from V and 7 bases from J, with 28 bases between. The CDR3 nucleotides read TGTGCCAGCACGGCCGAAAGGGCCCTATCAGGGGCTTCTGGCTACACCTTC. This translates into CASTAERALSGASGYTF.